This T cell receptor (beta chain) was obtained from a study of control samples from healthy donors and cancer patients. The repertoire was sequenced with immunoSEQ multiplex PCR; TCRdb's copy has only in-frame clones and lacks some. The sample includes around 140,000 clones, around 92% seen only once; the top ten take approximately 8%. V was clipped by 3 bases and J by 6 bases, with 17 bases between them. The CDR3 runs 15 residues. In germline, CDR1 is MNHEY, CDR2 SMNVEV (reference sequence). This TCR came from a man aged 50-59 years with head and neck cancer. The sequenced sample was PBMCs. This chain connects TRBV27 to TRBJ1-2; tentative D call: TRBD1 (6 bases). This chain's CDR3 is CASSFIKGERNGYTF. The CDR3 coding sequence is TGTGCCAGCAGTTTTATTAAGGGGGAAAGGAATGGCTACACCTTC.